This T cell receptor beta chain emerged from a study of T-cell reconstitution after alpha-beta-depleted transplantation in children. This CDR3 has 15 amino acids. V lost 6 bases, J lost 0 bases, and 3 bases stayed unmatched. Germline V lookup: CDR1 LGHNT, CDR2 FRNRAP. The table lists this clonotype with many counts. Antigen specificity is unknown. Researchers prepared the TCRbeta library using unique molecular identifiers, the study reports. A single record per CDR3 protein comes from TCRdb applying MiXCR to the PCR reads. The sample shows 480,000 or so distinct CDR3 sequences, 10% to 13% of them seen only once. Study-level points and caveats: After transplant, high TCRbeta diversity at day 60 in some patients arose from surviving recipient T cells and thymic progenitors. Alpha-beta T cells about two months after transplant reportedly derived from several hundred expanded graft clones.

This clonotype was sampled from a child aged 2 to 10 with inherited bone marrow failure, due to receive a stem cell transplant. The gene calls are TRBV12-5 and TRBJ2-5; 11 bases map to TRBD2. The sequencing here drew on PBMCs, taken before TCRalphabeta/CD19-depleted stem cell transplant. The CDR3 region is CASGPTSGDQETQYF. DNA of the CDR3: TGTGCTAGTGGCCCGACTAGCGGGGACCAAGAGACCCAGTACTTC.